The 22 T cell receptor beta chains below all came from one sample that was sequenced in a study of monozygotic twins with inflammatory bowel disease. TCRdb re-called the 5' RACE reads, yielding one record per CDR3 amino acid sequence without DNA. The table lists 150,000 to 200,000 distinct CDR3 sequences. What was sequenced was blood. The origin of the receptors is a human donor with ulcerative colitis or Crohn's disease, or a healthy co-twin of an affected twin (not recorded which).

The V call is TRBV7-2, the J call TRBJ2-1; with no DNA, the TCRdb D assignment of TRBD2 cannot be verified. This CDR3 is built from 14 residues. Germline V gives CDR1 SGHTA, CDR2 FQGNSA. CDR3 residues: CASSPTTINNEQFF. Full variable domain (outside the CDR3, taken from reference TRBV7-2 and TRBJ2-1): GAGVSQSPSNKVTEKGKDVELRCDPISGHTALYWYRQSLGQGLEFLIYFQGNSAPDKSGLPSDRFSAERTGGSVSTLTIQRTQQEDSAVYLCASSPTTINNEQFFGPGTRLTVL.

The rearrangement joins TRBV5-6 to TRBJ1-2; lacking DNA, the TRBD1 call made by TCRdb goes unchecked. Germline CDR1 and CDR2: SGHDT and YYEEEE. This CDR3 is built from 16 residues. This CDR3 reads CASSSTGTGAHYGYTF. Looking up the rest from reference TRBV5-6 and TRBJ1-2 gives the full variable domain: DAGVTQSPTHLIKTRGQQVTLRCSPKSGHDTVSWYQQALGQGPQFIFQYYEEEERQRGNFPDRFSGHQFPNYSSELNVNALLLGDSALYLCASSSTGTGAHYGYTFGSGTRLTVV.

The genes are TRBV6-5 and TRBJ2-7; as DNA is missing, the TRBD1 call by TCRdb cannot be tested. Germline-derived CDR1 and CDR2 are MNHEY and SVGAGI. The CDR3 consists of 17 residues. CDR3 amino acids: CASSYLAGGFRSYEQYF.

V is TRBV12-3 or TRBV12-4 and J is TRBJ1-1. The CDR3 contains 14 residues. The CDR3 protein is CASTPTPLGTEAFF.

The gene calls are TRBV7-8 and TRBJ1-5. Germline CDR1 and CDR2: SGHVS and FQNEAQ. The CDR3 has 18 amino acids. CDR3 in amino acids: CASSQVTMFCKSNQPQHF.

V usage is TRBV25-1 and J usage is TRBJ2-3; there is no DNA to check the TCRdb D call of TRBD1. The CDR3 is made up of 15 amino acids. CDR1 and CDR2 (germline): MGHDK, SYGVNS. This CDR3 is CASRPGQQNTDTQYF.

V gene TRBV29-1 combines with J gene TRBJ1-1; the TCRdb call, TRBD1, lacks DNA for checking. Germline V CDR1 and CDR2: SQVTM, ANQGSEA. The CDR3 covers 15 residues. The CDR3 spells CSAVPGPLPSTEAFF. Full variable domain (missing parts from reference TRBV29-1 and TRBJ1-1): SAVISQKPSRDICQRGTSLTIQCQVDSQVTMMFWYRQQPGQSLTLIATANQGSEATYESGFVIDKFPISRPNLTFSTLTVSNMSPEDSSIYLCSAVPGPLPSTEAFFGQGTRLTVV.

This sequence joins TRBV28 and TRBJ1-2. Germline V gene data show CDR1 as MDHEN and CDR2 as SYDVKM. The CDR3 spans 15 residues. CDR3 residues: CASRVAPLGNYGYTF.

V is TRBV30 and J is TRBJ1-4; the D call of TRBD1 rests on TCRdb alone, since no DNA is present to check it. From germline, CDR1 is GTSNPN and CDR2 SVGIG (reference sequence). This CDR3 comprises 11 residues. CDR3 sequence reads: CAWAPGEKLFF.

V usage is TRBV5-1 and J usage is TRBJ2-1; absent DNA, TCRdb's TRBD1 call cannot be checked. The CDR3 loop spans 15 amino acids. The germline V gene encodes CDR1 SGHRS and CDR2 YFSETQ. CDR3 in amino acids: CASSLTGTGSNEQFF.

The chain uses TRBV27 and TRBJ2-3. Germline-derived CDR1 and CDR2 are MNHEY and SMNVEV (reference sequence). The CDR3 is made up of 12 amino acids. Here the CDR3 reads CASSFWGDTQYF.

The chain couples TRBV4-1 to TRBJ2-7; TCRdb names TRBD1, which stays unverified in the absence of DNA. There are 14 residues in the CDR3. Germline V gene data show CDR1 as MGHRA and CDR2 as YSYEKL. The CDR3 loop is CASSQAGNGYEQYF.

The chain uses TRBV6-5 and TRBJ1-2; TCRdb's D call of TRBD1 is untestable without DNA. This CDR3 contains 15 residues. Per germline, CDR1 MNHEY and CDR2 SVGAGI. CDR3 loop: CASSYGGQGVYGYTF.

The rearrangement joins TRBV6-1 to TRBJ2-1; as DNA is missing, the TRBD1 call by TCRdb cannot be tested. The germline gives CDR1 MNHNS, CDR2 SASEGT. This CDR3 has 12 amino acids. The chain's CDR3 is CASSSWGYEQFF.

The genes are TRBV6-5 and TRBJ2-7; TCRdb lists TRBD1, though no DNA is available to test this call. The CDR3 extends over 15 amino acids. CDR1 is MNHEY, CDR2 SVGAGI, per germline. CDR3 sequence: CASSYSAGESYEQYF.

The rearrangement links TRBV6-4 to TRBJ2-3; TCRdb's assignment of TRBD1 cannot be checked, as there is no DNA. Germline V gene sequence: CDR1 MRHNA, CDR2 SNTAGT. The CDR3 has 16 amino acids. CDR3 loop: CASSDSISANTDTQYF.

The chain carries TRBV29-1 and TRBJ2-7. The CDR3 totals 12 residues. Per the germline V gene, CDR1 is SQVTM and CDR2 is ANQGSEA. CDR3 in amino acids: CSVADGSYEQYF.

The chain couples TRBV27 to TRBJ1-1; lacking DNA, the TRBD1 call made by TCRdb goes unchecked. Germline V gene sequence: CDR1 MNHEY, CDR2 SMNVEV (reference sequence). This CDR3 has 14 amino acids. CDR3 loop: CASRTGVWNTEAFF.

The chain couples TRBV6-2 or TRBV6-3 to TRBJ2-1. CDR1 MNHEY and CDR2 SVGEGT come from the germline V gene. The CDR3 has 14 amino acids. This CDR3 reads CATKLHGINNEQFF.

The V and J genes are TRBV6-1 and TRBJ2-1; TCRdb indicates TRBD2, and absent DNA this call remains unverified. Germline-derived CDR1 and CDR2 are MNHNS and SASEGT. There are 17 residues in the CDR3. CDR3 residues: CASSEPGLAGNGVSGFF.

The chain uses TRBV19 and TRBJ1-1. The CDR3 runs to 14 residues. CDR1 is LNHDA, CDR2 SQIVND, per germline (reference sequence). The CDR3 here is CASSIEPLTTEAFF.

The chain couples TRBV5-6 to TRBJ2-2. The CDR3 extends over 18 amino acids. The V gene's germline CDR1 is SGHDT and CDR2 YYEEEE. The CDR3 protein is CASGDRRRRQMNTGELFF.